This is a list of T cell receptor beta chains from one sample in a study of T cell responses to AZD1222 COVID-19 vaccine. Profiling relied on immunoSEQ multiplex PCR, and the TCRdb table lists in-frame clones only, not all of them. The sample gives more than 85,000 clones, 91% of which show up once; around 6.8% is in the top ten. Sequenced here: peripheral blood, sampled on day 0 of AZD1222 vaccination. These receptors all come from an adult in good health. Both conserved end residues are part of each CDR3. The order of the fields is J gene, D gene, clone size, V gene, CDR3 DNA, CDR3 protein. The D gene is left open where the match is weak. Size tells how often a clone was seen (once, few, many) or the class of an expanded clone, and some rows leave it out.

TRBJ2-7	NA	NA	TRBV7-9	TGTGCCAGCAGCTTCCGGGACCCGAATCCTTGGGAGCAGTACTTC	CASSFRDPNPWEQYF
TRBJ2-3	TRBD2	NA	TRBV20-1	TGCAGTGCTAGTGGGACTAGCGAAGATACGCAGTATTTT	CSASGTSEDTQYF
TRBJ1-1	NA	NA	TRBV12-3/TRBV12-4	TGTGCCAGCAGTTTCTCCATGAACACTGAAGCTTTCTTT	CASSFSMNTEAFF
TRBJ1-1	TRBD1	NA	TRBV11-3	TGTGCCAGCAGCCAGGGGGGCCAGGGGGTCGGTGAAGCTTTCTTT	CASSQGGQGVGEAFF
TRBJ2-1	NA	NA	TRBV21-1	TGTGCCAGCAGCAAAGCCCGGGACAAACAGGGAGGTGAGCAGTTCTTC	CASSKARDKQGGEQFF
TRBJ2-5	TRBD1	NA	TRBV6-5	TGTGCCAGCAGGAAGCCGGGACAGGGTCGTGAGACCCAGTACTTC	CASRKPGQGRETQYF
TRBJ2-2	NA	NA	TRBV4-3	TGCGCCAGCAGCCGGAACAGGGATTCGAACACCGGGGAGCTGTTTTTT	CASSRNRDSNTGELFF
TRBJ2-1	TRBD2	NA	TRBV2	TGTGCCTATCGGACTAGCGGGGGTAATGAGCAGTTCTTC	CAYRTSGGNEQFF
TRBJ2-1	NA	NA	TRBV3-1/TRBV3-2	TGTGCCAGCAGCCAAGAATGGCAATACAATGAGCAGTTCTTC	CASSQEWQYNEQFF
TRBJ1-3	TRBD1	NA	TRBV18	TGTGCCAGCTCACCAAACAGGGGGCAAGGAAACACCATATATTTT	CASSPNRGQGNTIYF
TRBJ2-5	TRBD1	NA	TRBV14	TGTGCCAGCAGTCTGATAGGACAGGAAGAGACCCAGTACTTC	CASSLIGQEETQYF
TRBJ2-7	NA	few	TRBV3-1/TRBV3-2	TGTGCCAGCAGCGGAGGGGATCCCATCGTGTTAGACGAGCAGTACTTC	CASSGGDPIVLDEQYF
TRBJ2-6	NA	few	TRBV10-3	TGTGCCATCAGGAACCTGGGGGGGGCGGCCAACGTCCTGACTTTC	CAIRNLGGAANVLTF
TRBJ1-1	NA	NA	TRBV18	TGTGCCAGCTCACCCCAGGAGAACACTGAAGCTTTCTTT	CASSPQENTEAFF
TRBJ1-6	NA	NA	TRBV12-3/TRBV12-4	TGTGCCAGCAGCGACAGGAATTCACCCCTCCACTTT	CASSDRNSPLHF
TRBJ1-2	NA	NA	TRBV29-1	TGCAGCGTCAAGGGACGGGATGGCTACACCTTC	CSVKGRDGYTF
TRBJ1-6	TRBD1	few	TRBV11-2	TGTGCCAGCAGGGGCGCCCGGGACAGGGAAAAAAATTCACCCCTCCACTTT	CASRGARDREKNSPLHF
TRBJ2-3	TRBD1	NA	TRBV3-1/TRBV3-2	TGTGCCAGCAGCCCCGGGACAGGTGAAGATACGCAGTATTTT	CASSPGTGEDTQYF
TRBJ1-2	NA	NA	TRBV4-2	TGTGCCAGCAGCCAAGTAGCAACCGTCGACTATGGCTACACCTTC	CASSQVATVDYGYTF
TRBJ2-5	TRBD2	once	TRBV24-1	TGTGCCACCAGTGACCCTAGCGGGGGGGTTCAAGAGACCCAGTACTTC	CATSDPSGGVQETQYF
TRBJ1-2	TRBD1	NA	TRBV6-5	TGTGCCAGCACCGGGACAGTTGATGGCTACACCTTC	CASTGTVDGYTF
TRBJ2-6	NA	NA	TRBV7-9	TGTGCCAGCAGCTCCTTGGGGTCTGGGGCCAACGTCCTGACTTTC	CASSSLGSGANVLTF
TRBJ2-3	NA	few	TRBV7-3	TGTGCCAGCAGCTTAAACCCTAGCACAGATACGCAGTATTTT	CASSLNPSTDTQYF
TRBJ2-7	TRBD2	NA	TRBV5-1	TGCGCCAGCAGCTCAACCGGGACTAGTTCCTACGAGCAGTACTTC	CASSSTGTSSYEQYF
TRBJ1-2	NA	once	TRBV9	TGTGCCAGCAGCGTACAAACAAGTAACTATGGCTACACCTTC	CASSVQTSNYGYTF
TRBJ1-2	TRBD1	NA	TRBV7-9	TGTGCCAGCAGCTTAGTAGGAGGACAGGGGAGCCATGGCTACACCTTC	CASSLVGGQGSHGYTF
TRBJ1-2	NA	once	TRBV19	TGTGCCAGTAGTTCACGGGTCCTAAGGACCCTCGTGGATGGCTACACCTTC	CASSSRVLRTLVDGYTF
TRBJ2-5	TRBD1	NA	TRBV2	TGTGCCAGCAGTCTAGGACAGGCTGGGGGACAAGAGACCCAGTACTTC	CASSLGQAGGQETQYF
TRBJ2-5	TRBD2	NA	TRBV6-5	TGTGCCAGCAGTTACCAGGGAGGGGAAGAGACCCAGTACTTC	CASSYQGGEETQYF
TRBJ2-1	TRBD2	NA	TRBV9	TGTGCCAGCAGCCCCCCGGGAGGGAGAGAGGGGAATGAGCAGTTCTTC	CASSPPGGREGNEQFF
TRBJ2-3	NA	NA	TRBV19	TGTGCCAGTAGTCTTCTATCGGCCACTAGCACAGATACGCAGTATTTT	CASSLLSATSTDTQYF
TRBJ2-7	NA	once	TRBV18	TGTGCCAGCTCACCACGGGACACTTCCTACGAGCAGTACTTC	CASSPRDTSYEQYF
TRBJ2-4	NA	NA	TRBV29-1	TGCAGCGTTGAAGAAGGGGCCGGAAACATTCAGTACTTC	CSVEEGAGNIQYF
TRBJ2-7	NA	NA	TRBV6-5	TGTGCCAGCAGTTACGGACAGCCGAGGGTCTACGAGCAGTACTTC	CASSYGQPRVYEQYF
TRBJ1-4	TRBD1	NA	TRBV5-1	TGCGCCAGCCAGAGGACAGGTCCAACTAATGAAAAACTGTTTTTT	CASQRTGPTNEKLFF
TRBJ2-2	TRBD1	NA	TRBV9	TGTGCCAGCAGCAACCGGGACAGGGGGCGCGACGGGGAGCTGTTTTTT	CASSNRDRGRDGELFF
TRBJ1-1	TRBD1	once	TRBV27	TGTGCCAGCAGTTTATCTTGGAATACAGGGGGCGCTGAAGCTTTCTTT	CASSLSWNTGGAEAFF
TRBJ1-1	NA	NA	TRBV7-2	TGTGCCAGCAGCCCTGCGGGAGGATACACTGAAGCTTTCTTT	CASSPAGGYTEAFF
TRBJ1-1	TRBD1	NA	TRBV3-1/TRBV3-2	TGTGCCAGCAGAGACAGGGAAGGCACTGAAGCTTTCTTT	CASRDREGTEAFF
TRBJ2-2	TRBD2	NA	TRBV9	TGTGCCAGCAGCGGGACTAGCGGGGGGATCACCGGGGAGCTGTTTTTT	CASSGTSGGITGELFF
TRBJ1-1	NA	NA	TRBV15	TGTGCCACCAGCAGAGAAACTGAAGCTTTCTTT	CATSRETEAFF
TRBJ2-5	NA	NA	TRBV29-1	TGCAGCGTGAGCCCTCAAGGGGAGACCCAGTACTTC	CSVSPQGETQYF
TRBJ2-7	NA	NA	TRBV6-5	TGTGCCAGCAGAATGACAGATTCCTACGAGCAGTACTTC	CASRMTDSYEQYF
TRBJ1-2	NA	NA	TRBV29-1	TGCAGCGTTGAGGAGGGGCCTTCTGGGTTTAGGGGCTACACCTTC	CSVEEGPSGFRGYTF
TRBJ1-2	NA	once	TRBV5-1	TGCGCCAGCAGCTCGCAGGCGATCTATGGCTACACCTTC	CASSSQAIYGYTF
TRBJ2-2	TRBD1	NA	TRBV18	TGTGCCAGCTCAGCCCGGACAGGGTCTGGGGGCGCCGGGGAGCTGTTTTTT	CASSARTGSGGAGELFF
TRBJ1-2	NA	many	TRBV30	TGTGCCTGGAGCGCGGGACACAGAGCGGGAGGCTACACCTTC	CAWSAGHRAGGYTF
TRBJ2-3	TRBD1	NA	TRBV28	TGTGCCAGCAGTTTGGCGCTGGGTGTATCCGGGGACAGGAACACAGATACGCAGTATTTT	CASSLALGVSGDRNTDTQYF
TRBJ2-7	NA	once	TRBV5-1	TGCGCCAGCAGCTTGGACTACTACGAGCAGTACTTC	CASSLDYYEQYF
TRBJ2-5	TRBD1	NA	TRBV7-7	TGTGCTAGCAGGCAGACAGGGACAGAGACCCAGTACTTC	CASRQTGTETQYF
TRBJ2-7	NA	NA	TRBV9	TGTGCCAGCAGCGCAGAAGGGGACGGACCCTACGAGCAGTACTTC	CASSAEGDGPYEQYF
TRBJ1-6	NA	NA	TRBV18	TGTGCCAGCTCATCAGCCAACAGGGTGAGCAATTCACCCCTCCACTTT	CASSSANRVSNSPLHF
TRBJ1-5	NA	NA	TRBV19	TGTGCCAGTTTTGCAGGGAACAATCAGCCCCAGCATTTT	CASFAGNNQPQHF
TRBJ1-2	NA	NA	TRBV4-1	TGCGCCAGCAGCCAAGAATACGTTAGGATCTATGGCTACACCTTC	CASSQEYVRIYGYTF